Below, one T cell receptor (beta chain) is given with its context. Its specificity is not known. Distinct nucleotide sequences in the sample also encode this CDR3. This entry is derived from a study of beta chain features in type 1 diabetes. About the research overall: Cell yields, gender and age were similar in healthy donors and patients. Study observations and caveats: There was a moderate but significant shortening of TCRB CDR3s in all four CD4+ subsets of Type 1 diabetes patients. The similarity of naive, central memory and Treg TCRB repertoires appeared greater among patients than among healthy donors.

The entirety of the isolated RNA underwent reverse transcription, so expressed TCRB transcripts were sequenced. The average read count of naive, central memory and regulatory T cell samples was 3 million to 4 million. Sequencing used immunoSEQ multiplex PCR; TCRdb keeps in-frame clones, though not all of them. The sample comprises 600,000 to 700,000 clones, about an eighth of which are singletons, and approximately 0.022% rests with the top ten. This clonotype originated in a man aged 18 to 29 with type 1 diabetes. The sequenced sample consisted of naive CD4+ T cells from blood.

The chain's CDR3 is CASSLGGADTQYF. CDR3 DNA sequence: TGTGCCAGCAGCTTAGGGGGAGCAGATACGCAGTATTTT. The V gene is TRBV7-9, the J gene TRBJ2-3; TRBD2 is a possible D gene (5 bases). V shed 1 base and J shed 4 bases, with 6 bases lying between them. This CDR3 is 13 amino acids long. In germline, CDR1 is SEHNR, CDR2 FQNEAQ (reference sequence).